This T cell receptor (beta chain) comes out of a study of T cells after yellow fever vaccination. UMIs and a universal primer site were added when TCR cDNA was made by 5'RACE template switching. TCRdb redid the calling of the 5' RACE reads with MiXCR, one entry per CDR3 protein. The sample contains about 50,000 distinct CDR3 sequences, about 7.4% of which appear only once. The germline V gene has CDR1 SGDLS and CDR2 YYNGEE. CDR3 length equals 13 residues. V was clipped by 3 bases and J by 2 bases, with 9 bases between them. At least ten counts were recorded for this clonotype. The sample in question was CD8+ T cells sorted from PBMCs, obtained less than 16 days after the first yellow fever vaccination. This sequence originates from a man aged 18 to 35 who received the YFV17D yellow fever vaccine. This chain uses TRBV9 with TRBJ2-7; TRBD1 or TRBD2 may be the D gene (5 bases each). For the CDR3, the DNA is TGTGCCAGCAGCGGGGACGGAACCTACGAGCAGTACTTC. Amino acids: CASSGDGTYEQYF.